One sample yielded the 9 T cell receptor beta chains listed below, sequenced in a study of T cells in Graves' hyperthyroidism and ophthalmopathy. RNA transcripts provided the source from which TCR beta CDR3 regions were amplified. Using the HTBI primer set, a first-round RT-PCR was run on the TCR CDR3. TCRdb passed the multiplex PCR reads through MiXCR, listing each CDR3 protein once. The table records roughly 380,000 distinct CDR3 sequences, about 18% of them present only once. Sequencing was carried out using blood. The receptor set was obtained from a woman aged 18-29 years with Graves' hyperthyroidism.

This clonotype was seen repeatedly, ten times or more. The CDR3 DNA reads as TGTGCCGCCAGGAGGGGAGGGGTGAGATCAGAGACCCAGTACTTC. Residues: CAARRGGVRSETQYF. V gene TRBV6-1 combines with J gene TRBJ2-5, with 7 bases identical to TRBD2. Germline lookup yields CDR1 MNHNS and CDR2 SASEGT. Unmatched junction bases numbered 16, after V lost 11 bases and J lost 4 bases. The CDR3 runs to 15 residues.

This clonotype has a count of ten or more. A much bigger clone sits one base away, suggesting this may be a read error. The CDR3 DNA is TGTGCCTGCAGCCCGTGGCAGCCGGGGTCCTACGAGCAGTACTTC. Encoded protein: CACSPWQPGSYEQYF. The chain joins TRBV12-3 or TRBV12-4 to TRBJ2-7, with a possible D match to TRBD2 (5 bases). CDR3 length: 15 amino acids.

This clonotype was seen ten or more times. The chain combines TRBV6-2 or TRBV6-3 with TRBJ2-7; 8 nucleotides align to TRBD2. The CDR3 sequence is 14 residues long. CDR1 and CDR2 (germline): MNHEY, SVGEGT. Trimming removed 7 bases from V and 3 bases from J; junction bases left unmatched: 8. Written as DNA, the CDR3 is TGTGCCAGCACGTCGGCGGGGGGTCGCTACGAGCAGTACTTC. Its translation is CASTSAGGRYEQYF.

This clonotype turned up a few times. The J gene is TRBJ2-5, the V gene TRBV4-2, with 11 nucleotides matching TRBD2. After removal of 0 bases from V and 7 bases from J, the junction contained 4 bases not matched to a gene. The CDR3 spans 15 residues. The germline gives CDR1 LGHNA, CDR2 YNFKEQ. CDR3 amino acids: CASSQDLGLAGTQYF. CDR3 DNA: TGTGCCAGCAGCCAAGATCTCGGACTAGCGGGGACCCAGTACTTC.

This clonotype was seen repeatedly, ten times or more. The V and J genes are TRBV6-1 and TRBJ1-3; D is ambiguous. V lost 6 bases and J 0 bases, leaving 24 bases between the germline ends. Germline CDR1 and CDR2: MNHNS and SASEGT. The CDR3 is made up of 19 amino acids. CDR3 sequence (DNA): TGTGCCAGCAGCGTGAAGAGCCCTTTTTCCTTCAACTCTGGAAACACCATATATTTT. Translating gives CASSVKSPFSFNSGNTIYF.

This clonotype was observed many times. The V and J genes are TRBV29-1 and TRBJ1-1, with unresolved D. V shed 3 bases and J shed 0 bases, with 8 bases lying between them. From germline, CDR1 is SQVTM and CDR2 ANQGSEA. This CDR3 spans 13 amino acids. CDR3 sequence: CSVDRHMNTEAFF. CDR3 DNA: TGCAGCGTTGACAGGCACATGAACACTGAAGCTTTCTTT.

The sample holds many counts of this clonotype. J is TRBJ1-2 and V is TRBV11-2, with 9 positions matching TRBD1. The germline gives CDR1 SGHAT, CDR2 FQNNGV. CDR3 size: 14 residues. Germline trimming cut 4 bases from V and 8 bases from J; bases unmatched to any gene: 8. CDR3 sequence: CASSSRPGQGGYTF. The CDR3 nucleotides are TGTGCCAGCAGCTCAAGACCGGGACAGGGAGGCTACACCTTC.

This clonotype was detected ten times or more. V and J are TRBV19 and TRBJ1-2, with 8 bases fitting TRBD1. The CDR3 is made up of 16 amino acids. Germline V gene data show CDR1 as LNHDA and CDR2 as SQIVND (reference sequence). V dropped 3 bases and J dropped 2; count of bases not matched to a gene: 8. The CDR3 sequence: CASSIQGASVNYGYTF. The CDR3 region has the DNA TGTGCCAGTAGTATTCAGGGGGCGTCTGTGAACTATGGCTACACCTTC.

In its sample, this clonotype was seen many times. The CDR3 nucleotides read TGTGCCAGCACCCCCCAGGGGGAGACCCAGTACTTC. This codes for CASTPQGETQYF. The chain joins TRBV12-3 or TRBV12-4 to TRBJ2-5, with D possibly matching TRBD1 (6 bases). The germline V and J ends were trimmed by 7 bases and 5 bases, with 11 bases remaining between them. The CDR3 has 12 amino acids.